A single T cell receptor beta chain is shown here with its context. The germline CDR1 and CDR2 sequences are DFQATT and SNEGSKA (reference sequence). The CDR3 covers 16 residues. The entry originates in a study of blood T cells in healthy people across ages. A second about 6 to 11 cycle PCR used barcoded and J-beta primers. Each TCR beta cDNA got a 12-nucleotide random molecular identifier. TCRdb fed the 5' RACE reads into MiXCR, producing one record per CDR3 protein. The repertoire consists of about 1.8 million distinct CDR3 sequences, with 49% occurring once and the leading ten covering around 2.1%.

The receptor comes from a woman aged 40 to 50 in good health. Sequenced: blood. The rearrangement uses TRBV20-1 and TRBJ2-1; D uncertain. The tail of the sequence fits TRBJ2-7 better, so the J call may be wrong. The chain's CDR3 is CSARDQPRYSYNEQYF. CDR3 DNA sequence: TGCAGTGCTAGAGACCAACCTAGATACTCCTACAATGAGCAGTACTTC.